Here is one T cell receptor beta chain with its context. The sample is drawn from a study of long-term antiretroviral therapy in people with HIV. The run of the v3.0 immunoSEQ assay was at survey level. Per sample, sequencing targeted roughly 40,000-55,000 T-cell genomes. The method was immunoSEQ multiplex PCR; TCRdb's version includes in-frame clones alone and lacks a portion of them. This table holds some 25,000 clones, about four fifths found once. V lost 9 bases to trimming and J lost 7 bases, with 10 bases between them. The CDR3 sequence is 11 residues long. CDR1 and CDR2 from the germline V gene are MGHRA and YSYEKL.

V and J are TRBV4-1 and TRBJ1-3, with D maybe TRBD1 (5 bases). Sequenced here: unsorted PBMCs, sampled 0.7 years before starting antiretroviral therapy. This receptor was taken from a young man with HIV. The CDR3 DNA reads TGCGCCAGTTCCTGGGGGAACACCATATATTTT. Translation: CASSWGNTIYF.